This TCR beta chain was sequenced during a study of T cell changes during pregnancy in multiple sclerosis. CDR3 size: 16 residues. V gave up 5 bases and J gave up 0 bases, with 14 bases separating them. Germline CDR1 LNHDA, CDR2 SQIVND (reference sequence). Repertoires were generated with immunoSEQ multiplex PCR, while TCRdb's copy carries only in-frame clones and drops some. The table lists tens of thousands of clones, around 90% of them singletons. The chain links TRBV19 to TRBJ1-5; D gene ambiguous. This specimen consisted of peripheral blood, obtained in the second trimester of pregnancy. The origin of this receptor is a female donor with multiple sclerosis, enrolled in a pregnancy study. In nucleotides, the CDR3 is TGTGCCAGTAGTCCGAGGGCGAGGGCTAGCAATCAGCCCCAGCATTTT. Amino acids: CASSPRARASNQPQHF.